This TCR beta chain was captured in a study of T cells expressing NK-cell markers. Study context: From sorted CD3+CD56+NKG2C+, CD3+CD56+NKG2C- and CD3+CD56-NKG2C+ T cells came the TCR beta repertoires. Findings and caveats of the study: Several of the donors also had these clonotypes leading their CD3+CD56-NKG2C+ fraction.

With UMIs, 5'RACE template switching was used to make TCR beta cDNA. TCRdb reprocessed the 5' RACE reads and keeps a single row for each CDR3 protein, giving no DNA. The sample holds a few hundred thousand distinct CDR3 sequences. Turning to this clonotype: What it binds is unknown.

The CDR3 is 14 residues long. This sequence joins TRBV12-3 or TRBV12-4 and TRBJ1-5. The receptor was derived from a man aged 18 to 30 in good health. What was sequenced was blood T cells: a sorted CD56 or NKG2C T cell subset, CD4+ or CD8+ T cells, or bulk PBMC T cells (not recorded which). The chain's CDR3 is CASRGTIFNQPQHF.